The text below deals with one T cell receptor beta chain. This record comes from a study of control samples from healthy donors and cancer patients. There are 15 residues in the CDR3. Germline values: CDR1 LNHDA, CDR2 SQIVND (reference sequence). Trimming stripped 0 bases from V and 5 bases from J, with 13 bases between. Libraries were prepared by immunoSEQ multiplex PCR; TCRdb keeps only in-frame clonotypes and omits some of them. Of 82,000 or so clones listed, about 93% are singletons. The origin of this receptor is a woman younger than 35 in good health. The chain recombines TRBV19 with TRBJ2-5, with D possibly TRBD2 on 5 matching bases. The sample taken for sequencing was blood. CDR3 protein: CASSIDSSLGETQYF. DNA of the CDR3: TGTGCCAGTAGTATAGACTCTAGCTTAGGGGAGACCCAGTACTTC.